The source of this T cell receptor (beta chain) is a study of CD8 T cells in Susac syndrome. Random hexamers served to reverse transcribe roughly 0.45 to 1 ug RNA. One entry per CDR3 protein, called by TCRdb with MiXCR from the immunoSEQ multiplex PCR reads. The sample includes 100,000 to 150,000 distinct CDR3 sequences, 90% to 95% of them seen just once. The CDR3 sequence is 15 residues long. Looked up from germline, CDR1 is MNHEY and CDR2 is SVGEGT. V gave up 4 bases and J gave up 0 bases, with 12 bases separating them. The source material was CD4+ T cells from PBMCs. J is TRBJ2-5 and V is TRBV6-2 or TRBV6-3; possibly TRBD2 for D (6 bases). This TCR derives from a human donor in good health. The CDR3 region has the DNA TGTGCCAGCAGTTCGGGACTTAGGTACCAAGAGACCCAGTACTTC. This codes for CASSSGLRYQETQYF.